Presented here are 10 T cell receptor beta chains from one specimen sequenced in a study of OX40 agonist ivuxolimab in advanced cancers. Repertoires were generated with immunoSEQ multiplex PCR, while TCRdb's copy carries only in-frame clones and drops some. The sample holds 77,000 or so clones; about 84% are singletons and the top ten take 0.45% to 0.65%. The input for sequencing was CD4+ or CD8+ T cells sorted from blood, taken in a trial of the OX40 agonist ivuxolimab. All receptors derive from an adult with an advanced solid tumor such as melanoma, head and neck, liver or kidney cancer.

The rearrangement uses TRBV19 and TRBJ1-6; TRBD1 matches at 8 bases. There are 16 residues in the CDR3. V shed 5 bases and J 4 bases; nucleotides not matched to a gene: 7. Looked up from germline, CDR1 is LNHDA and CDR2 is SQIVND (reference sequence). The CDR3 DNA follows: TGTGCCAGTAGTCCCGGGACAGGCTTTTATAATTCACCCCTCCACTTT. This sequence encodes CASSPGTGFYNSPLHF.

The chain joins TRBV6-5 to TRBJ1-1, with a tentative D call TRBD1 (5 bases). Trimming stripped 6 bases from V and 5 bases from J, with 13 bases between. This CDR3 spans 13 amino acids. The germline V gene encodes CDR1 MNHEY and CDR2 SVGAGI. CDR3 nucleotides: TGTGCCAGCAGGGGGGAGGAAGGAACTGAAGCTTTCTTT. Protein: CASRGEEGTEAFF.

V and J are TRBV4-3 and TRBJ1-6; TRBD1 aligns across 10 bases. With 3 bases clipped from V and 7 bases from J, the junction kept 3 bases outside the gene matches. Germline CDR1 reads LGHNA; CDR2 reads YSLEER. There are 15 residues in the CDR3. For the CDR3, the DNA is TGCGCCAGCAGCCAGGCGACAGGGGGCAATTCACCCCTCCACTTT. Encoded protein: CASSQATGGNSPLHF.

The rearrangement uses TRBV6-1 and TRBJ1-4, with D maybe TRBD1 (5 bases). V lost 0 bases and J 16 bases, leaving 12 bases between the germline ends. CDR3 length: 12 amino acids. The germline CDR1 and CDR2 sequences are MNHNS and SASEGT. CDR3 nucleotide sequence: TGTGCCAGCAGTGAAGCGGAGGGGCGCAGGTTTTTT. It codes for CASSEAEGRRFF.

The CDR3 DNA sequence: TGTGCCATCAAGACACGTAACTATGGCTACACCTTC. Amino acid sequence: CAIKTRNYGYTF. The chain has TRBV10-3 and TRBJ1-2; no firm D call. V was pared by 7 bases and J by 1 base, with 7 bases between. The germline gives CDR1 ENHRY, CDR2 SYGVKD. This CDR3 has 12 residues.

V usage is TRBV28 and J usage is TRBJ1-6, with D possibly being TRBD1 (6 bases). Trimming took off 3 bases at V and 2 bases at J, with 20 bases between the two ends. This CDR3 is 19 amino acids long. Looked up from germline, CDR1 is MDHEN and CDR2 is SYDVKM. The CDR3 region has the DNA TGTGCCAGCAGTTTTCTTTTCGTCAGGGGAAGAGCCTATAATTCACCCCTCCACTTT. It codes for CASSFLFVRGRAYNSPLHF.

The chain employs TRBV29-1 and TRBJ1-1; D gene uncertain. Germline CDR1 is SQVTM and CDR2 is ANQGSEA. The CDR3 covers 11 residues. V dropped 4 bases and J dropped 0 bases, with 3 bases sitting between them. The CDR3 loop reads CSVAMNTEAFF. DNA for the CDR3: TGCAGCGTTGCAATGAACACTGAAGCTTTCTTT.

V gene TRBV5-1 combines with J gene TRBJ2-5; D is perhaps TRBD1 (6 bases). The CDR3 is 15 residues long. Trimming shortened V by 0 bases and J by 2 bases, and 11 bases separated the two germline ends. Germline CDR1 SGHRS, CDR2 YFSETQ. CDR3 in amino acids: CASSLGGHPQETQYF. As DNA, the CDR3 is TGCGCCAGCAGCTTGGGGGGACACCCTCAAGAGACCCAGTACTTC.

The chain carries TRBV30 and TRBJ1-1; the match to TRBD1 covers 8 bases. This CDR3 is 17 amino acids long. Germline assignment: CDR1 GTSNPN and CDR2 SVGIG (reference sequence). V lost 4 bases, J lost 3 bases, and 16 bases stayed unmatched. The CDR3 protein is CAWISGRGPQTDTEAFF. The CDR3 coding sequence is TGTGCCTGGATTTCAGGCAGGGGGCCTCAGACGGACACTGAAGCTTTCTTT.

The J gene is TRBJ2-7, the V gene TRBV4-1; 10 bases match TRBD2. After removal of 6 bases from V and 6 bases from J, the junction contained 8 bases not matched to a gene. The CDR3 loop spans 14 amino acids. Per the germline V gene, CDR1 is MGHRA and CDR2 is YSYEKL. The CDR3 nucleotides are TGCGCCAGCAGACCCAGCGGGGGGGCTTTCGAGCAGTACTTC. As protein: CASRPSGGAFEQYF.